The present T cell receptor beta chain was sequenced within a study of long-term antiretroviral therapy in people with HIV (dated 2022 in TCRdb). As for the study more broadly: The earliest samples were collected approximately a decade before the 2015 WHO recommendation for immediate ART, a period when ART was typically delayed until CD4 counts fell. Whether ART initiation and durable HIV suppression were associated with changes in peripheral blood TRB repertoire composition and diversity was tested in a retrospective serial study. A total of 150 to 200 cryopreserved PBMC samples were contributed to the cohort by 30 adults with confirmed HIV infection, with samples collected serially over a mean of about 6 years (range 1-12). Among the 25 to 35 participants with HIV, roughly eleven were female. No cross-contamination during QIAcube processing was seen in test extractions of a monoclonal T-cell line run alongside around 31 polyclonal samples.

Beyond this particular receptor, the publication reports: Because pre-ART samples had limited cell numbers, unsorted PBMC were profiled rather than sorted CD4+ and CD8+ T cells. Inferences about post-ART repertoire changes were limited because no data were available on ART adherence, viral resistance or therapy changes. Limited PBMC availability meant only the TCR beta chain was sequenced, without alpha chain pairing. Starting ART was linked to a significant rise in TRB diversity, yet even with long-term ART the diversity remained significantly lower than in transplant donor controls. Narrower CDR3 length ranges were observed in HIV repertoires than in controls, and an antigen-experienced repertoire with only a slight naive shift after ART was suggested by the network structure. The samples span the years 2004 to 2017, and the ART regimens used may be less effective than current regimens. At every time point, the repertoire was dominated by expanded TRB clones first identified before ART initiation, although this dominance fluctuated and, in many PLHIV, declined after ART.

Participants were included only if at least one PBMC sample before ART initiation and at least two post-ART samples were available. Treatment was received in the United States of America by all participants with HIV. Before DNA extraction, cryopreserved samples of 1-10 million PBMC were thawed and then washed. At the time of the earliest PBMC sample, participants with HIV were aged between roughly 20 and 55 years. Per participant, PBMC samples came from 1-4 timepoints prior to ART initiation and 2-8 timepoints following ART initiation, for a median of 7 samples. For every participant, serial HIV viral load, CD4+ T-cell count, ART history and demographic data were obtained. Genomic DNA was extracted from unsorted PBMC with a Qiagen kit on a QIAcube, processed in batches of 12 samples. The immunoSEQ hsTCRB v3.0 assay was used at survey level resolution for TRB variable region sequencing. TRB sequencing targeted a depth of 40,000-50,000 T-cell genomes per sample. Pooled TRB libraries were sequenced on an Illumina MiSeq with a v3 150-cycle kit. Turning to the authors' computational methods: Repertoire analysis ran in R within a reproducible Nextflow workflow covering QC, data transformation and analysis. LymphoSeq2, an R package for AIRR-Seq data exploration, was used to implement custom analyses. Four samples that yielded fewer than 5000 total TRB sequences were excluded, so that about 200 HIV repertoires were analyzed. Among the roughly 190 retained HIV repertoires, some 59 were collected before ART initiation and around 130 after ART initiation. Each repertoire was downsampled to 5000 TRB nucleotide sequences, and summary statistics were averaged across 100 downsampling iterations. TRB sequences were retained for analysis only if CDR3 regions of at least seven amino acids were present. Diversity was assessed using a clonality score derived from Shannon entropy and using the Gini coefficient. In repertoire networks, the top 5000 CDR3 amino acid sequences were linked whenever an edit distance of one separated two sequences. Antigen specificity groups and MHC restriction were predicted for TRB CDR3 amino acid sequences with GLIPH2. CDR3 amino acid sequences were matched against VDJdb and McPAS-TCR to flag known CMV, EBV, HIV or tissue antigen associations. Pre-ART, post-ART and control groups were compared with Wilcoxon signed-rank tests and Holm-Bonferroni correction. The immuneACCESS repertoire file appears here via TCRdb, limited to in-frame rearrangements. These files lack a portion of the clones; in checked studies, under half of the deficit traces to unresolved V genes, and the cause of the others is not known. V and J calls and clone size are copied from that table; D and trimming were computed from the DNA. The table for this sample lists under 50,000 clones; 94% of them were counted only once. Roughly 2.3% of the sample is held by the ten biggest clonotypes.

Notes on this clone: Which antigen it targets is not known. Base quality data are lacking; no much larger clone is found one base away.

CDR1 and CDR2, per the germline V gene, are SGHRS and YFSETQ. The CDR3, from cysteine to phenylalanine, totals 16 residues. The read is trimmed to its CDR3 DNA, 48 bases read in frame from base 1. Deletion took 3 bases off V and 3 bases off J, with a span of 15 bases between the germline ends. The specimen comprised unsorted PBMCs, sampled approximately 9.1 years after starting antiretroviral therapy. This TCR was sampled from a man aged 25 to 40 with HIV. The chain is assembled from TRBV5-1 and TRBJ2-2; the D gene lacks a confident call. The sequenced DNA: TGCGCCAGCAGCTCTATTGGGGTGGCGGACACCGGGGAGCTGTTTTTT. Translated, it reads CASSSIGVADTGELFF.